This T cell receptor beta chain was sequenced during a study of OX40 agonist ivuxolimab in advanced cancers. General observations from the study: Among the lowest levels of clonal expansion were found in partial responders at 0.1-3.0 mg/kg. Clonal expansion from baseline to week 6 occurred in both CD4+ and CD8+ T cells. The antigen specificity of the peripheral T cells (those that were expanded) was not determined. Certain nonresponding patients likewise had low normalized T-cell clonal expansion.

A note on this clone: The antigen remains undetermined.

Germline V gives CDR1 KGHSH, CDR2 LQKENI. The length of the CDR3 is 14 residues. Trimming left V 1 base short and J 1 base short, with 6 bases between. Sequencing used immunoSEQ multiplex PCR; TCRdb keeps in-frame clones, though not all of them. This table has just under 65,000 clones, more than 80% appearing once. V is TRBV18 and J is TRBJ2-3, with D unclear. This TCR was sampled from an adult with an advanced solid tumor such as melanoma, head and neck, liver or kidney cancer. The material sequenced was CD4+ or CD8+ T cells sorted from blood, taken in a trial of the OX40 agonist ivuxolimab. The CDR3 region is CASSPQTGTDTQYF. The CDR3 nucleotides are TGTGCCAGCTCACCACAAACGGGCACAGATACGCAGTATTTT.